The 30 T cell receptor beta chains presented below share a single source sample, sequenced in a study of CD8+ T cells in alopecia areata (dated by TCRdb to the late 2010s). This specimen's time point label, interpreted: baseline before oral tofacitinib. The receptor library was made with the immunoSEQ multiplex PCR assay. To provide template for TCR sequencing, every sample had RNA extracted and reverse transcribed into cDNA. Not all clones reach the TCRdb copy of this immuneACCESS table, which keeps in-frame sequences only. Checked studies attribute under half of the gap to unresolved V genes and leave the rest unexplained. The sample table holds about 200,000 clones, of which about three fifths were seen once. Under 0.5% of the sample comes from the top ten. The input for sequencing was CD4+ T cells sorted from blood, taken at week 0. These receptors originate from a human donor with alopecia areata.

Here the CDR3 DNA reads TGTGCCAGCAGCTTGGCCACGGGACAGGGGGGAGAGACCCAGTACTTC. Protein: CASSLATGQGGETQYF. The chain recombines TRBV5-6 with TRBJ2-5; TRBD1 agrees at 11 bases. With 0 bases clipped from V and 4 bases from J, the junction kept 5 bases outside the gene matches. Germline values: CDR1 SGHDT, CDR2 YYEEEE. The CDR3 length is 16 residues.

The chain carries TRBV25-1 and TRBJ2-7; no reliable D call. The CDR3 loop spans 14 amino acids. Deletions cut 1 base from V and 4 bases from J, with 11 bases between. Germline V gene lookup returns CDR1 MGHDK and CDR2 SYGVNS. CDR3 DNA: TGTGCCAGCAGTGAATCAGGCGGATTATACGAGCAGTACTTC. Protein: CASSESGGLYEQYF.

This clone turned up a few times. The chain employs TRBV7-9 and TRBJ2-2; D gene ambiguous. CDR3 size: 14 residues. Between the trimmed V and J ends, which lost 3 bases and 7 bases, there was a span of 12 bases. The V gene's germline CDR1 is SEHNR and CDR2 FQNEAQ (reference sequence). This CDR3 reads CASSLLGKGGELFF. Here the CDR3 DNA reads TGTGCCAGCAGCTTGTTAGGGAAGGGCGGGGAGCTGTTTTTT.

A single count supports this clone. This rearrangement joins TRBV12-5 to TRBJ2-7; 8 positions match TRBD2. CDR3 length: 16 amino acids. With 0 bases clipped from V and 0 bases from J, the junction kept 4 bases outside the gene matches. Germline CDR1 reads LGHNT; CDR2 reads FRNRAP. The CDR3 DNA sequence: TGTGCTAGTGGTTTGGTACCGAGCGGGAGCTCCTACGAGCAGTACTTC. It yields the protein CASGLVPSGSSYEQYF.

This clone has just a few counts. The chain is built from TRBV30 and TRBJ1-5; D is unresolved. The germline V gene encodes CDR1 GTSNPN and CDR2 SVGIG (reference sequence). V shed 0 bases and J shed 9 bases, with 12 bases lying between them. The CDR3 runs 13 residues. CDR3 residues: CAWSVNRLGPQHF. The CDR3 nucleotides are TGTGCCTGGAGTGTTAATCGGTTGGGGCCCCAGCATTTT.

This chain connects TRBV7-8 to TRBJ2-4; 9 positions agree with TRBD2. Germline V gives CDR1 SGHVS, CDR2 FQNEAQ. The trim removed 4 bases at V and 3 bases at J, leaving 10 bases unmatched. This CDR3 is built from 17 residues. CDR3 nucleotides: TGTGCCAGCAGCTCCGATCCGGGACTAGCCCTCAAAAACATTCAGTACTTC. Translating gives CASSSDPGLALKNIQYF. The complete variable domain, with remaining parts taken from reference TRBV7-8 and TRBJ2-4, reads GAGVSQSPRYKVAKRGQDVALRCDPISGHVSLFWYQQALGQGPEFLTYFQNEAQLDKSGLPSDRFFAERPEGSVSTLKIQRTQQEDSAVYLCASSSDPGLALKNIQYFGAGTRLSVL.

The V gene is TRBV2, the J gene TRBJ2-5; D call uncertain. Trimming removed 6 bases from V and 3 bases from J, with 5 bases in between. CDR3 length: 11 residues. Germline V gene data show CDR1 as SNHLY and CDR2 as FYNNEI. The CDR3 spells CASRLEETQYF. The CDR3 nucleotides read TGTGCCAGCAGACTGGAAGAGACCCAGTACTTC.

This clone appeared a few times. This chain's CDR3 is CAWSTHLFGEKLFF. The CDR3 DNA reads TGTGCCTGGAGTACCCACCTCTTCGGGGAAAAACTGTTTTTT. The chain joins TRBV30 to TRBJ1-4; D is undetermined. Germline lookup yields CDR1 GTSNPN and CDR2 SVGIG (reference sequence). The germline V and J ends were trimmed by 2 bases and 8 bases, with 15 bases remaining between them. This CDR3 comprises 14 residues. The full variable domain, rest sourced from reference TRBV30 and TRBJ1-4, is SQTIHQWPATLVQPVGSPLSLECTVEGTSNPNLYWYRQAAGRGLQLLFYSVGIGQISSEVPQNLSASRPQDRQFILSSKKLLLSDSGFYLCAWSTHLFGEKLFFGSGTQLSVL.

V gene TRBV29-1 combines with J gene TRBJ2-7; the D gene is possibly TRBD2 (5 bases). Germline CDR1 reads SQVTM; CDR2 reads ANQGSEA. There are 11 residues in the CDR3. The V end was cut by 7 bases, the J end by 1 base, with 8 bases between. The CDR3 DNA sequence: TGCAGCGCCGGAGGATCCTACGAGCAGTACTTC. Translation: CSAGGSYEQYF.

Note on this clone: The same CDR3 also results from other DNA sequences found in this sample. The chain carries TRBV29-1 and TRBJ2-5; no definite D call. The V gene lost 6 bases and the J gene lost 2 bases, with 4 bases spanning the gap. CDR1 and CDR2 (germline): SQVTM, ANQGSEA. The CDR3 is 10 residues long. For the CDR3, the DNA is TGCAGCGTCCAACAAGAGACCCAGTACTTC. Protein product: CSVQQETQYF.

The genes are TRBV9 and TRBJ1-4; D unclear. V lost 1 base, J lost 5 bases, and 15 bases lay in between. CDR3 length: 16 amino acids. In germline, CDR1 is SGDLS, CDR2 YYNGEE. The CDR3 DNA sequence: TGTGCCAGCAGCGTACTTGTCGGGAACTCCAATGAAAAACTGTTTTTT. This codes for CASSVLVGNSNEKLFF.

This clone showed up many times. This sample includes further DNA sequences coding for the same CDR3. The genes are TRBV5-1 and TRBJ2-7, with D unresolved. V lost 0 bases and J lost 1, with 8 bases in between. CDR3 size: 14 residues. Germline V CDR1 and CDR2: SGHRS, YFSETQ. The CDR3 coding sequence is TGCGCCAGCAGCTTGGTCGCAGGTTCCTACGAGCAGTACTTC. This sequence encodes CASSLVAGSYEQYF.

The chain employs TRBV29-1 and TRBJ2-5; D might be TRBD2 (5 bases). This CDR3 is 12 amino acids long. CDR1 and CDR2 from the germline V gene are SQVTM and ANQGSEA. V lost 8 bases, J lost 5 bases, and 15 bases lay in between. The CDR3 is CSTLSPGETQYF. The CDR3 DNA reads as TGCAGCACCCTCTCGCCGGGGGAGACCCAGTACTTC.

There are a few counts of this clone. V gene TRBV9 combines with J gene TRBJ1-1; 8 nucleotides align to TRBD1. V trimming: 0 bases; J trimming: 5 bases; junction bases outside the gene matches: 6. Germline V gene data show CDR1 as SGDLS and CDR2 as YYNGEE. CDR3 length: 15 amino acids. CDR3 protein: CASSVGDRGKTEAFF. CDR3 DNA: TGTGCCAGCAGCGTAGGAGACAGGGGTAAAACTGAAGCTTTCTTT.

This clone was counted between two and nine times. This chain uses TRBV4-1 with TRBJ2-1; 9 bases are shared with TRBD2. The J segment lost 2 bases and the V segment lost 5 bases, leaving 16 bases of the junction unmatched. The CDR3 is 19 amino acids. CDR1 is MGHRA, CDR2 YSYEKL, per germline. The CDR3 spells CASSTRSGRIDLAYNEQFF. CDR3 nucleotide sequence: TGCGCCAGCAGCACCCGAAGCGGGAGGATTGACTTAGCCTACAATGAGCAGTTCTTC.

The chain carries TRBV13 and TRBJ1-2; no definite D call. V gave up 5 bases and J gave up 4 bases, with 14 bases separating them. This CDR3 comprises 14 residues. Per germline, CDR1 PRHDT and CDR2 FYEKMQ (reference sequence). DNA of the CDR3: TGTGCCAGCAGCACGGACGGACGGGTCTATGGCTACACCTTC. Translated, it gives CASSTDGRVYGYTF.

The sample holds a few counts of this clone. This chain connects TRBV6-1 to TRBJ1-2; D not certain. Trimming removed 0 bases at V and 8 bases at J, with 13 bases between. The CDR3 spans 14 residues. Germline values: CDR1 MNHNS, CDR2 SASEGT. The CDR3 DNA reads as TGTGCCAGCAGTGAAGCGGGAAGGCCCTTGGGCTACACCTTC. This translates into CASSEAGRPLGYTF.

The V gene is TRBV5-1, the J gene TRBJ2-7; D is unclear. The V and J ends lost 0 bases and 0 bases respectively, with 4 bases between them. CDR1 is SGHRS, CDR2 YFSETQ, per germline. The CDR3 has 13 amino acids. CDR3 DNA: TGCGCCAGCAGCTTGGCCATCTCCTACGAGCAGTACTTC. It specifies CASSLAISYEQYF.

This chain connects TRBV29-1 to TRBJ1-1; the D gene is possibly TRBD1 (6 bases). The germline V gene has CDR1 SQVTM and CDR2 ANQGSEA. Deletions cut 4 bases from V and 8 bases from J, with 17 bases between. The CDR3 is 13 amino acids. This chain's CDR3 is CSVVRDTGREAFF. The CDR3 DNA is TGCAGCGTTGTAAGGGACACCGGGAGGGAAGCTTTCTTT.

V gene TRBV5-4 combines with J gene TRBJ2-2; the D gene could be TRBD1 or TRBD2 (5 bases each). This CDR3 is built from 14 residues. CDR1 and CDR2 from the germline V gene are SGHNT and YYREEE (reference sequence). V was cut by 5 bases and J by 4 bases, with 12 bases left in between. CDR3 coding DNA: TGTGCCAGCAGTTACTCGGGGCGCACCGGGGAGCTGTTTTTT. As protein: CASSYSGRTGELFF.

The chain recombines TRBV2 with TRBJ2-3; no clear D. V was pared by 5 bases and J by 0 bases, with 9 bases between. This CDR3 has 14 residues. CDR1 and CDR2 from the germline V gene are SNHLY and FYNNEI. CDR3 residues: CASSPHLSTDTQYF. The CDR3 coding sequence is TGTGCCAGCAGTCCGCACCTTAGCACAGATACGCAGTATTTT.

This chain links TRBV30 with TRBJ1-1, with 7 bases matching TRBD1. CDR1 is GTSNPN, CDR2 SVGIG, per germline (reference sequence). V lost 3 bases to trimming and J lost 4 bases; unmatched junction nucleotides: 11. There are 15 residues in the CDR3. CDR3 in DNA: TGTGCCTGGAGAAGACAGGGAGGGGTGTTCACTGAAGCTTTCTTT. This encodes CAWRRQGGVFTEAFF.

There are a few counts of this clone. The chain couples TRBV5-1 to TRBJ1-2; 7 bases agree with TRBD1. There are 14 residues in the CDR3. Germline V CDR1 and CDR2: SGHRS, YFSETQ. V lost 4 bases and J lost 3; bases outside the gene matches: 6. In nucleotides, the CDR3 is TGCGCCAGCAGCCCCCAGGGGGAGCACTATGGCTACACCTTC. The encoded protein is CASSPQGEHYGYTF.

The chain couples TRBV5-4 to TRBJ2-2; D not certain. Trimming took off 2 bases at V and 0 bases at J, with 14 bases between the two ends. This CDR3 spans 17 amino acids. Germline V gives CDR1 SGHNT, CDR2 YYREEE (reference sequence). CDR3 residues: CASSFVGPSANTGELFF. The CDR3 DNA reads as TGTGCCAGCAGCTTCGTCGGGCCATCGGCGAACACCGGGGAGCTGTTTTTT.

This chain uses TRBV29-1 with TRBJ2-6; D is ambiguous. V lost 3 bases and J lost 0, with 6 bases in between. The CDR3 contains 14 residues. Germline loops: CDR1 SQVTM, CDR2 ANQGSEA. DNA for the CDR3: TGCAGCGTTGAGGACCACTCTGGGGCCAACGTCCTGACTTTC. This sequence encodes CSVEDHSGANVLTF.

The V gene is TRBV7-9, the J gene TRBJ1-2; 7 nucleotides match TRBD1. Germline V gives CDR1 SEHNR, CDR2 FQNEAQ (reference sequence). The ends lost 5 bases at V and 8 bases at J; junction bases unmatched: 5. The CDR3 contains 12 residues. CDR3 residues: CASSIDRDGYTF. The CDR3 DNA is TGTGCCAGCAGCATAGACAGGGACGGCTACACCTTC. The full variable domain, in which reference TRBV7-9 and TRBJ1-2 provide the parts outside the CDR3, is DTGVSQNPRHKITKRGQNVTFRCDPISEHNRLYWYRQTLGQGPEFLTYFQNEAQLEKSRLLSDRFSAERPKGSFSTLEIQRTEQGDSAMYLCASSIDRDGYTFGSGTRLTVV.

This chain links TRBV4-1 with TRBJ1-1, with TRBD1 matching 8 bases. The CDR3 is 16 amino acids. Losses at the gene ends were 1 base for V and 8 bases for J; bases not matched to a gene: 12. Germline V gene data show CDR1 as MGHRA and CDR2 as YSYEKL. The CDR3, as DNA: TGCGCCAGCAGCCAAGCTTTTTCGACCGGACAGGGAGAAGCTTTCTTT. Translating it yields CASSQAFSTGQGEAFF.

V and J are TRBV5-4 and TRBJ2-1; D call uncertain. This CDR3 spans 13 amino acids. The ends were cut back, 4 bases at V and 7 bases at J, with 12 bases in the middle. The germline CDR1 and CDR2 sequences are SGHNT and YYREEE (reference sequence). The CDR3: CASSLPVRNEQFF. CDR3 DNA: TGTGCCAGCAGCCTCCCGGTGAGGAATGAGCAGTTCTTC.

The CDR3 here is CAWSALGSYEQYF. CDR3 DNA sequence: TGTGCCTGGAGTGCCCTAGGCTCCTACGAGCAGTACTTC. The gene calls are TRBV30 and TRBJ2-7; D call uncertain. Germline V gene lookup returns CDR1 GTSNPN and CDR2 SVGIG (reference sequence). This CDR3 has 13 residues. V was cut by 1 base and J by 0 bases, with 7 bases left in between.

Remarks on this clone: No DNA is shown, since the ends of the CDR3 on it are uncertain; the CDR3 is the one TCRdb lists. The gene calls are TRBV27 and TRBJ2-7; the table's D call, TRBD2, was not checked against the DNA. Inclusive of both ends, the CDR3 amounts to 12 amino acids. Per the germline V gene, CDR1 is MNHEY and CDR2 is SMNVEV (reference sequence). CDR3 sequence: CASSSSTREQYF.